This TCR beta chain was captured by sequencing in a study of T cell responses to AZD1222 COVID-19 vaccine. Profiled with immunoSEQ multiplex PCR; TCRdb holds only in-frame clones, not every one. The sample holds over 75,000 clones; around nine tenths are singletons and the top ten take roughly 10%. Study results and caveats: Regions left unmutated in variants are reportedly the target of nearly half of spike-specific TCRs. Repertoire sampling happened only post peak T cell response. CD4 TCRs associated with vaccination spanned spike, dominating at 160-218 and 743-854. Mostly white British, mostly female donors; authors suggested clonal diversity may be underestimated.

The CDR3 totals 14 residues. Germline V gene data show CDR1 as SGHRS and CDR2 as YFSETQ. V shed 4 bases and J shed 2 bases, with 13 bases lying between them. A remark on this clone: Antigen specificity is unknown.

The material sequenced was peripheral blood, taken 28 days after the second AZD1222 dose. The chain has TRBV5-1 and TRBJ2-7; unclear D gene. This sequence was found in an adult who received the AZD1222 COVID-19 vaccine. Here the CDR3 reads CASSGPPDAYEQYF. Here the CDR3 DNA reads TGCGCCAGCAGCGGCCCGCCAGACGCCTACGAGCAGTACTTC.